This T cell receptor (beta chain) was sequenced in a study of T-cell memory formation after mild COVID-19. Study at large: TCR clusters largely stayed donor specific. Findings and caveats of the study: Later expanders leaned CD4+, whereas clones that contracted between day 15 and 85 were balanced CD4/CD8.

A word on this clonotype: Its antigen is not identified.

Germline V gene lookup returns CDR1 LGHNA and CDR2 YNFKEQ. Trimming stripped 0 bases from V and 3 bases from J, with 9 bases between. The CDR3 is 14 amino acids. MiXCR, applied by TCRdb to the 5' RACE reads, yields one record per CDR3 protein. The repertoire has under 450,000 distinct CDR3 sequences, approximately 15% of them found once; the top ten carry around 21%. The chain uses TRBV4-2 and TRBJ2-7, with D possibly called TRBD1 or TRBD2 (6 bases each). The sequence was collected from a man between 18 and 29 years old who had mild COVID-19 (a few samples of this study predate the infection). Cell type and time point are not known. The specimen was PBMCs or a T cell subset sorted from them (not recorded which). Written as DNA, the CDR3 is TGTGCCAGCAGCCAAGAGGGGGGCCGCTACGAGCAGTACTTC. Translated, it gives CASSQEGGRYEQYF.